Shown below are 5 T cell receptor beta chains from a single sample sequenced in a study of Ad26.COV2.S vaccination and SARS-CoV-2 variants (dated by TCRdb to 2020 to 2022). The sample's treatment or condition label, decoded: around 19 received Ad26.COV2.S at low or high dose, single or two shots; 5 received placebo; per-sample allocation not given. Repertoires of vaccine and placebo recipients were sequenced from samples taken on day 63 after the first injection. The library was prepared using the immunoSEQ multiplex PCR assay. The source is immuneACCESS, and TCRdb retained only in-frame sequences with V and J called. Part of the clones is not carried over; for the studies checked, unresolved V genes explain less than half of this, and the remainder is unexplained. The sample records approximately 420,000 clones, approximately 90% of which are singletons. The ten largest clones capture 3.6% of the sample.

Sequenced here: peripheral blood, sampled in a trial of Ad26.COV2.S vaccine versus placebo. These receptors originate from a person between 18 and 60 years old who received the Ad26.COV2.S COVID-19 vaccine or a placebo.

The chain joins TRBV12-3 or TRBV12-4 to TRBJ1-6, with D maybe TRBD1 (5 bases). V dropped 3 bases and J dropped 10 bases, with 10 bases sitting between them. This CDR3 comprises 13 residues. The CDR3 protein is CASSLRRGSPLHF. The CDR3 DNA reads TGTGCCAGCAGTTTGCGGCGGGGGTCACCCCTCCACTTT.

The CDR3 reads CASVMGLSGNTIYF. For the CDR3, the DNA is TGTGCCAGTGTGATGGGACTCTCTGGAAACACCATATATTTT. The genes are TRBV19 and TRBJ1-3; possibly TRBD1 for D (5 bases). V was cut by 8 bases and J by 0 bases, with 11 bases left in between. CDR3 length: 14 amino acids. Germline assignment: CDR1 LNHDA and CDR2 SQIVND (reference sequence).

The V gene is TRBV7-3, the J gene TRBJ2-2; no reliable D call. The CDR3 is made up of 15 amino acids. In germline, CDR1 is SGHTA, CDR2 FQGTGA. V was cut by 4 bases and J by 4 bases, with 13 bases left in between. The CDR3 bases are TGTGCCAGCAGCTCTCTGCCCTGGGGCACCGGGGAGCTGTTTTTT. It translates to CASSSLPWGTGELFF.

The rearrangement joins TRBV7-3 to TRBJ2-1; 7 positions match TRBD1. Germline V CDR1 and CDR2: SGHTA, FQGTGA. The CDR3 extends over 14 amino acids. The V gene end was trimmed by 5 bases and the J gene end by 6 bases; junction bases not matched to a gene: 7. Written as DNA, the CDR3 is TGTGCCAGCAGCCCGCCTGGGACAGCCAATGAGCAGTTCTTC. It specifies CASSPPGTANEQFF.

The sample holds one count of this clone. J is TRBJ2-7 and V is TRBV4-1, with TRBD1 matching 10 bases. Per the germline V gene, CDR1 is MGHRA and CDR2 is YSYEKL. CDR3 size: 14 residues. Germline trimming cut 4 bases from V and 1 base from J; bases unmatched to any gene: 1. CDR3 sequence: CASSPGQGSYEQYF. CDR3 nucleotide sequence: TGCGCCAGCAGCCCGGGACAGGGGTCCTACGAGCAGTACTTC.